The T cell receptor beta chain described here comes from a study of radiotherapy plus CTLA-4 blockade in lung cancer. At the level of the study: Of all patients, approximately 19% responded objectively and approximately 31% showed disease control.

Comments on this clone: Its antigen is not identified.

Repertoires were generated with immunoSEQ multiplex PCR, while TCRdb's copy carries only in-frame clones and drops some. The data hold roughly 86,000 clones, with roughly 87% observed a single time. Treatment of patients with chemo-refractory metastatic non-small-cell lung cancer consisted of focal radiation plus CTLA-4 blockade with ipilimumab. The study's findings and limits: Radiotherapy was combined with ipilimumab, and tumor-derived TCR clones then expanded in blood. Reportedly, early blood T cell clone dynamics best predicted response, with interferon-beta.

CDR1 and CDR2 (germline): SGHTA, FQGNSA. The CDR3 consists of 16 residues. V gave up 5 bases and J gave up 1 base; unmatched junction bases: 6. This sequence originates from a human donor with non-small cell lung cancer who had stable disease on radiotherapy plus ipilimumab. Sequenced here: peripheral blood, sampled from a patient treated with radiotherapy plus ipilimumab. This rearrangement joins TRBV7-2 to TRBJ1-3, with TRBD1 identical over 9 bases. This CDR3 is CASSMGQGRSGNTIYF. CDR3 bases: TGTGCCAGCAGCATGGGACAGGGAAGATCTGGAAACACCATATATTTT.